This T cell receptor (beta chain) came from a study of blood T cell repertoires in COVID-19. The table came from immunoSEQ multiplex PCR; TCRdb's copy has only in-frame clones and leaves some out. The table has approximately 90,000 clones, around 86% seen once. In germline, CDR1 is SGHNT, CDR2 YYREEE (reference sequence). The trim removed 4 bases at V and 7 bases at J, leaving 10 bases unmatched. The CDR3 extends over 14 amino acids. The chain employs TRBV5-4 and TRBJ1-1, with 7 bases identical to TRBD1. Source material: peripheral blood. The TCR originated in an elderly woman with acute or convalescent COVID-19. For the CDR3, the DNA is TGTGCCAGCAGCGAAATTGACAGGGAGGATGAAGCTTTCTTT. Its translation is CASSEIDREDEAFF.